This TCR beta chain comes out of a study of Graves' ophthalmopathy and Graves' hyperthyroidism. This clonotype was detected ten times or more. Using RNA transcripts, the TCR beta CDR3 regions were amplified. RT-PCR with HTBI primers came first, then second-round multiplex PCR. TCRdb re-derived calls from the multiplex PCR reads in MiXCR, one entry per CDR3 protein. The sample carries 340,000 or so distinct CDR3 sequences, 15% to 20% recorded once. The germline V gene encodes CDR1 MGHRA and CDR2 YSYEKL. This CDR3 has 15 amino acids. Losses at the gene ends were 1 base for V and 3 bases for J; bases not matched to a gene: 4.

The sequencing input was peripheral blood. The rearrangement joins TRBV4-1 to TRBJ2-7; TRBD2 matches 9 bases. This clonotype originated in an adult man with Graves' ophthalmopathy. The CDR3 bases are TGCGCCAGCAGCCAAGGTTTACTAGCGGGCTACGAGCAGTACTTC. Translation gives CASSQGLLAGYEQYF.